The rows below give T cell receptor beta chains drawn from one sample of a study of immune evolution from preneoplasia to lung adenocarcinoma. Generated by immunoSEQ multiplex PCR, the TCRdb table keeps only in-frame clones and is missing some. The table records 6,500 to 8,500 clones, around 80% of them present only once. Material for sequencing was FFPE minimally invasive lung adenocarcinoma tissue. These receptors were collected from a donor aged 70 or older with lung adenocarcinoma. The CDR3 runs from the conserved cysteine through the conserved F or W. D genes are given only for firm matches. Size values are once, few and many counts, or a class for expanded clones, and some rows have none.

NA	TRBJ2-7	TRBD2	TRBV19	TGTGCCAGTAGTGCGTGGACTAGCGGGAGTATAGAGCAGTACTTC	CASSAWTSGSIEQYF
NA	TRBJ1-2	NA	TRBV29-1	TGCAGCGTTGCGGCAGGGCGCTATGGCTACACCTTC	CSVAAGRYGYTF
NA	TRBJ2-1	NA	TRBV19	TGTGCCAGTAGTATACAAGGGGCTAGTGAGCAGTTCTTC	CASSIQGASEQFF
NA	TRBJ2-2	TRBD2	TRBV14	TGTGCCGAAAATGGGGGAGCGGGAGGTAGAGGGACCGGGGAGCTGTTTTTT	CAENGGAGGRGTGELFF
NA	TRBJ2-3	TRBD2	TRBV7-2	TGTGCCAGCAGTGGACTAGCGGGAGGTACGCAGTATTTT	CASSGLAGGTQYF
NA	TRBJ2-3	TRBD1	TRBV9	TGTGCCAGCAGCCCCGGACAGGGGTTGGGCACAGATACGCAGTATTTT	CASSPGQGLGTDTQYF
NA	TRBJ1-5	NA	TRBV15	TGTGCCACCAGCTTAGGACTGGGGGGCAATCAGCCCCAGCATTTT	CATSLGLGGNQPQHF
NA	TRBJ2-1	NA	TRBV2	TGTGCCAGCAGCGTCGTAGGGGACTCCTACAATGAGCAGTTCTTC	CASSVVGDSYNEQFF
few	TRBJ1-2	NA	TRBV2	TGTGCCAGCAGTCAGGGACGAAGAATAGGCTATGGCTACACCTTC	CASSQGRRIGYGYTF
NA	TRBJ2-1	TRBD1	TRBV2	TGTGCCAGCAGCCTGACAGGGAGCCGTTACAATGAGCAGTTCTTC	CASSLTGSRYNEQFF
NA	TRBJ2-2	NA	TRBV5-1	TGCGCCAGCAGCTTGGCGGCCATGGAGTTGGTCGGGGAGCTGTTTTTT	CASSLAAMELVGELFF
NA	TRBJ2-7	TRBD2	TRBV7-8	TGTGCCAGCAGCTCGTTAGCGGGTGGCCCGAACGAGCAGTACTTC	CASSSLAGGPNEQYF
NA	TRBJ1-5	TRBD1	TRBV30	TGTGCCTGGAGTACGGGACAGGGGAATCAGCCCCAGCATTTT	CAWSTGQGNQPQHF
few	TRBJ1-2	TRBD1	TRBV15	TGTGCCACCAGTGACGGGACAGGGGCTCTTGGAATTGGTGGCTACACCTTC	CATSDGTGALGIGGYTF
NA	TRBJ1-1	NA	TRBV27	TGTGCCAGCATGGAACACCGGAACACTGAAGCTTTCTTT	CASMEHRNTEAFF
NA	TRBJ2-5	NA	TRBV2	TGTGCCAGCAGTTTCGAGACCCAGTACTTC	CASSFETQYF
few	TRBJ1-1	NA	TRBV10-3	TGTGCCATCAGTGAACGGACGGCCGAAGCTTTCTTT	CAISERTAEAFF
NA	TRBJ2-6	NA	TRBV28	TGTGCCAGCAGTTTCAGAGGATGGGTCTCTGGGGCCAACGTCCTGACTTTC	CASSFRGWVSGANVLTF
NA	TRBJ1-5	NA	TRBV10-3	TGTGCCATCAGTCGCGGGGGGCTGGGTCCCCAGCATTTT	CAISRGGLGPQHF
NA	TRBJ1-3	NA	TRBV28	TGTGCCAGCAGTTTAGACGGCAGGGCTTATGTGGGAAACACCATATATTTT	CASSLDGRAYVGNTIYF
medium-sized	TRBJ2-1	NA	TRBV11-2	TGTGCCAGCAGCTTTGCAGGGAGAAGCTCCTACAATGAGCAGTTCTTC	CASSFAGRSSYNEQFF
NA	TRBJ2-1	NA	TRBV7-8	TGTGCCAGCAGCGAAAGTTGGTCCTACAATGAGCAGTTCTTC	CASSESWSYNEQFF
NA	TRBJ2-7	NA	TRBV14	TGTGCCAGCAGCCAAGGGGGTCGGGCGAGCTCCTACGAGCAGTACTTC	CASSQGGRASSYEQYF
NA	TRBJ1-3	NA	TRBV30	TGTGCCTGGAGTCTGGGCGGGAGTTCCTCTGGAAACACCATATATTTT	CAWSLGGSSSGNTIYF